The clone carrying this T cell receptor beta chain has more than one count but fewer than ten. Antigen specificity is unknown. The data belong to a study of blood T cells in healthy people across ages. With a J-beta primer mix and a sample-barcoded 5' primer, a second PCR ran roughly 6 to 11 cycles. All cDNA molecules were each tagged by a template-switch adaptor with 12 random nucleotides. TCRdb independently ran MiXCR on the 5' RACE reads; one entry per CDR3 protein. The table records 600,000 to 650,000 distinct CDR3 sequences, 45% to 65% of them present only once. Study observations and caveats: Bulk PBMC profiling left naive and antigen-experienced comparisons inconclusive.

The CDR3 is 16 residues long. V lost 6 bases and J 2 bases, leaving 18 bases between the germline ends. Germline loops: CDR1 ENHRY, CDR2 SYGVKD. The origin of this receptor is a man in his sixties in good health. Material for sequencing was blood. The chain uses TRBV10-3 and TRBJ2-3; a weak D match, TRBD1 (7 bases). Written as DNA, the CDR3 is TGTGCCATCAGCCGCCAGGGGGGATCATCCACAGATACGCAGTATTTT. Its protein product is CAISRQGGSSTDTQYF.